Each of the 29 T cell receptor beta chains below was sequenced from the same sample in a study of beta chain features in type 1 diabetes. Study conclusions and caveats: Researchers report that Type 1 diabetes patients had moderately but significantly shorter TCRB CDR3s across all four CD4+ subsets.

No antigen has been assigned to these receptors. The entirety of the isolated RNA underwent reverse transcription, so expressed TCRB transcripts were sequenced. Sequencing was performed with immunoSEQ multiplex PCR; in TCRdb, only in-frame clones are kept and a portion is missing. Among under 300,000 clones listed, roughly 24% were seen once. The sample was naive CD4+ T cells from blood. Receptors were obtained from a woman in her twenties or thirties with type 1 diabetes.

There are a few counts of this clone. Other DNA sequences from this sample encode an identical CDR3 as well. The rearrangement uses TRBV18 and TRBJ1-2; 9 bases line up with TRBD1. V shed 3 bases, J shed 2 bases, and the junction held 1 base outside the gene matches. Germline loops: CDR1 KGHSH, CDR2 LQKENI. The CDR3 runs to 14 residues. The CDR3 bases are TGTGCCAGCTCACCGGGACAGGGCAACTATGGCTACACCTTC. Its translation is CASSPGQGNYGYTF.

The table lists this clone with a few counts. The V and J genes are TRBV7-9 and TRBJ1-5; unclear D gene. The V end lost 3 bases, the J end lost 7 bases, and 13 bases lay between the germline ends. CDR1 is SEHNR, CDR2 FQNEAQ, per germline (reference sequence). The CDR3 has 14 residues. The CDR3 loop reads CASSLSSLGQPQHF. The DNA of the CDR3 is TGTGCCAGCAGCTTGTCCTCCCTCGGGCAGCCCCAGCATTTT.

The CDR3 is CASSVGLAGSKEQFF. The CDR3 coding sequence is TGTGCCAGCAGCGTAGGACTAGCGGGCTCCAAAGAGCAGTTCTTC. The V gene is TRBV9, the J gene TRBJ2-1, with 10 bases fitting TRBD2. The CDR3 consists of 15 residues. Germline trimming cut 0 bases from V and 10 bases from J; bases unmatched to any gene: 7. From germline, CDR1 is SGDLS and CDR2 YYNGEE.

This clone was found a few times. V is TRBV28 and J is TRBJ2-3; no firm D call. Per germline, CDR1 MDHEN and CDR2 SYDVKM. This CDR3 is 12 amino acids long. Trimming stripped 6 bases from V and 0 bases from J, with 4 bases between. The DNA of the CDR3 is TGTGCCAGCAGCTTTAGCACAGATACGCAGTATTTT. Its translation: CASSFSTDTQYF.

CDR3 nucleotides: TGCGCCAGCACCGACGTTGGGAGTCTTAACTATGGCTACACCTTC. Translation gives CASTDVGSLNYGYTF. The gene calls are TRBV4-1 and TRBJ1-2; D remains ambiguous. V lost 7 bases to trimming and J lost 1 base, with 16 bases between them. This CDR3 region has 15 residues. CDR1 is MGHRA and CDR2 is YSYEKL in the germline V gene.

The CDR3 DNA is TGTGCCAGCAGCCGCCAGATCAACGCTGAAGCTTTCTTT. Translation: CASSRQINAEAFF. V and J are TRBV9 and TRBJ1-1, with unresolved D. The germline V gene encodes CDR1 SGDLS and CDR2 YYNGEE. The CDR3 covers 13 residues. Trimming stripped 4 bases from V and 6 bases from J, with 13 bases between.

The chain employs TRBV7-9 and TRBJ2-3; possible D gene TRBD2, 6 bases. Germline V gene sequence: CDR1 SEHNR, CDR2 FQNEAQ (reference sequence). Trimming pared 5 bases from V and 4 bases from J, leaving 10 bases between. This CDR3 has 13 residues. The CDR3 sequence: CASSVSGADTQYF. The CDR3 DNA sequence: TGTGCCAGCAGCGTTTCGGGGGCAGATACGCAGTATTTT.

This clone occurred a few times. The rearrangement links TRBV11-2 to TRBJ2-5; 10 bases fit TRBD1. V shed 5 bases and J 5 bases; nucleotides not matched to a gene: 14. The germline V gene encodes CDR1 SGHAT and CDR2 FQNNGV. The CDR3 has 17 residues. The CDR3 DNA follows: TGTGCCAGCAGCGAATCCGGGACAGGGGCGCTTAGCGAGACCCAGTACTTC. This translates into CASSESGTGALSETQYF.

The rearrangement links TRBV9 to TRBJ2-5; TRBD1 matches 7 bases. This CDR3 comprises 17 residues. CDR1 and CDR2 (germline): SGDLS, YYNGEE. V lost 4 bases and J lost 5; bases outside the gene matches: 17. CDR3 in DNA: TGTGCCAGCAGCCCAAGGTCGACAGGGATGGGGGATGAGACCCAGTACTTC. Translated, it gives CASSPRSTGMGDETQYF.

This sequence joins TRBV12-5 and TRBJ2-1, with D hard to call. There are 12 residues in the CDR3. Trimming shortened V by 1 base and J by 13 bases, and 11 bases separated the two germline ends. Germline assignment: CDR1 LGHNT and CDR2 FRNRAP. CDR3 residues: CASGLGAAAQFF. Written as DNA, the CDR3 is TGTGCTAGTGGTTTGGGCGCGGCAGCCCAGTTCTTC.

A few counts support this clone. J is TRBJ2-3 and V is TRBV30, with 12 bases aligning to TRBD2. The germline CDR1 and CDR2 sequences are GTSNPN and SVGIG (reference sequence). With 0 bases clipped from V and 4 bases from J, the junction kept 5 bases outside the gene matches. The CDR3 has 16 residues. The CDR3 reads CAWSVGLAGGADTQYF. The CDR3, as DNA: TGTGCCTGGAGTGTGGGGCTAGCGGGAGGGGCAGATACGCAGTATTTT.

This clone has a handful of counts. The chain carries TRBV4-2 and TRBJ2-1; 12 bases align to TRBD2. The germline gives CDR1 LGHNA, CDR2 YNFKEQ. CDR3 length: 18 amino acids. After removal of 5 bases from V and 0 bases from J, the junction contained 8 bases not matched to a gene. As DNA, the CDR3 is TGTGCCAGCAGCAAAAGCGCTAGCGGGAGGGCCTCCTACAATGAGCAGTTCTTC. It encodes CASSKSASGRASYNEQFF.

CDR3 sequence reads: CASSPRDYQETQYF. The CDR3 nucleotides read TGTGCCAGCTCCCCCCGGGACTACCAAGAGACCCAGTACTTC. The chain recombines TRBV18 with TRBJ2-5; maybe TRBD2 (6 bases). Germline V gives CDR1 KGHSH, CDR2 LQKENI. V shed 6 bases and J shed 0 bases, with 11 bases lying between them. The CDR3 has 14 residues.

This clone was seen a handful of times. The rearrangement uses TRBV9 and TRBJ2-3; 7 bases match TRBD2. V gave up 0 bases and J gave up 1 base; unmatched junction bases: 2. CDR1 and CDR2 (germline): SGDLS, YYNGEE. The CDR3 is 15 residues long. For the CDR3, the DNA is TGTGCCAGCAGCGTAGAGCTAGCGGGCACAGATACGCAGTATTTT. Amino acid sequence: CASSVELAGTDTQYF. Variable domain in full (rest from reference TRBV9 and TRBJ2-3): DSGVTQTPKHLITATGQRVTLRCSPRSGDLSVYWYQQSLDQGLQFLIQYYNGEERAKGNILERFSAQQFPDLHSELNLSSLELGDSALYFCASSVELAGTDTQYFGPGTRLTVL.

This clone was counted only a few times. The chain carries TRBV11-2 and TRBJ2-7, with 7 bases matching TRBD1. V was clipped by 4 bases and J by 5 bases; unmatched bases: 8. The CDR3 has 14 amino acids. Germline V CDR1 and CDR2: SGHAT, FQNNGV. CDR3 sequence reads: CASSSQQGSDEQYF. The CDR3 region has the DNA TGTGCCAGCAGCTCACAACAGGGGAGCGACGAGCAGTACTTC.

This clone has more than one count but fewer than ten. The chain joins TRBV25-1 to TRBJ2-7; TRBD1 matches at 7 bases. Germline CDR1 reads MGHDK; CDR2 reads SYGVNS. The CDR3 spans 13 residues. The junction had 5 bases not matched to a gene; V was cut back by 7 bases and J by 2 bases. In DNA form, the CDR3 reads TGTGCCAGCACGGGACAGTACACCTACGAGCAGTACTTC. Translation: CASTGQYTYEQYF.

The V call is TRBV5-4, the J call TRBJ1-2; possible D gene TRBD1, 5 bases. Germline-derived CDR1 and CDR2 are SGHNT and YYREEE (reference sequence). Trimming stripped 2 bases from V and 6 bases from J, with 11 bases between. The CDR3 runs 13 residues. The chain's CDR3 is CASSFRVVDGYTF. The CDR3 nucleotides are TGTGCCAGCAGCTTCAGGGTGGTCGATGGCTACACCTTC. The entire variable domain, with the rest obtained from reference TRBV5-4 and TRBJ1-2, is as follows: ETGVTQSPTHLIKTRGQQVTLRCSSQSGHNTVSWYQQALGQGPQFIFQYYREEENGRGNFPPRFSGLQFPNYSSELNVNALELDDSALYLCASSFRVVDGYTFGSGTRLTVV.

The V call is TRBV28, the J call TRBJ2-5, with D maybe TRBD2 (6 bases). The CDR3 is 13 residues long. Germline CDR1 is MDHEN and CDR2 is SYDVKM. Trimming removed 3 bases at V and 10 bases at J, with 15 bases between. CDR3: CASSLGTGRVQYF. The CDR3, as DNA: TGTGCCAGCAGTTTGGGGACCGGGAGAGTCCAGTACTTC.

This clone was seen more than once but under ten times. The CDR3 loop reads CATQGTEYQETQYF. CDR3 coding DNA: TGTGCCACCCAAGGGACAGAGTACCAAGAGACCCAGTACTTC. The chain couples TRBV2 to TRBJ2-5; 7 nucleotides match TRBD1. This CDR3 region has 14 residues. After removal of 10 bases from V and 0 bases from J, the junction contained 8 bases not matched to a gene. CDR1 is SNHLY, CDR2 FYNNEI, per germline. Together with reference TRBV2 and TRBJ2-5, the CDR3 gives the full variable domain: EPEVTQTPSHQVTQMGQEVILRCVPISNHLYFYWYRQILGQKVEFLVSFYNNEISEKSEIFDDQFSVERPDGSNFTLKIRSTKLEDSAMYFCATQGTEYQETQYFGPGTRLLVL.

The rearrangement joins TRBV29-1 to TRBJ1-3, with D perhaps matching TRBD1 (5 bases). Trimming removed 7 bases at V and 4 bases at J, with 11 bases between. Per germline, CDR1 SQVTM and CDR2 ANQGSEA. The CDR3 runs 12 residues. In DNA, the CDR3 is TGCAGCGCCTCAGGGCCCGGAAACACCATATATTTT. Translated, it gives CSASGPGNTIYF. The full variable domain, with the rest looked up from reference TRBV29-1 and TRBJ1-3, is SAVISQKPSRDICQRGTSLTIQCQVDSQVTMMFWYRQQPGQSLTLIATANQGSEATYESGFVIDKFPISRPNLTFSTLTVSNMSPEDSSIYLCSASGPGNTIYFGEGSWLTVV.

This clone was seen a handful of times. The chain uses TRBV5-1 and TRBJ2-1; TRBD2 matches 10 bases. Germline V lookup: CDR1 SGHRS, CDR2 YFSETQ. With V trimmed by 4 bases and J by 0 bases, 7 bases remained unmatched. The CDR3 contains 17 residues. As DNA, the CDR3 is TGCGCCAGCAGCCACCGGGTAGCGGGGGGCTCCTACAATGAGCAGTTCTTC. This translates into CASSHRVAGGSYNEQFF.

Worth noting for this clone: The CDR3 end shows no conserved phenylalanine or tryptophan, and so a read error is likely. It is unclear where the CDR3 begins or ends on the DNA, so no DNA is shown, and the CDR3 is as TCRdb lists it. The V and J genes are TRBV27 and TRBJ2-7; the D call in the table, TRBD2, was not verified against the DNA. The CDR3 spans 8 amino acids, including both terminal residues. Germline CDR1 MNHEY, CDR2 SMNVEV (reference sequence). CDR3 in amino acids: CASRRRGN.

The CDR3 coding sequence is TGTGCCAGCAGCTTACCTTGGAACACTGAAGCTTTCTTT. Amino acids: CASSLPWNTEAFF. The V call is TRBV7-9, the J call TRBJ1-1; unclear D gene. CDR3 length: 13 amino acids. Per the germline V gene, CDR1 is SEHNR and CDR2 is FQNEAQ (reference sequence). V was pared by 2 bases and J by 1 base, with 5 bases between.

This chain links TRBV5-4 with TRBJ1-3; 7 bases are a match to TRBD1. This CDR3 is built from 14 residues. CDR1 and CDR2 from the germline V gene are SGHNT and YYREEE (reference sequence). V shed 2 bases and J 2 bases; nucleotides not matched to a gene: 1. DNA of the CDR3: TGTGCCAGCAGCTTCCAGGGGGCTGGAAACACCATATATTTT. Translated, it gives CASSFQGAGNTIYF.

The chain uses TRBV5-1 and TRBJ2-7; 9 positions match TRBD1. V gave up 2 bases and J gave up 3 bases; unmatched junction bases: 15. Germline V gene data show CDR1 as SGHRS and CDR2 as YFSETQ. The CDR3 covers 18 residues. CDR3: CASSLGHRDRDRSYEQYF. The DNA of the CDR3 is TGCGCCAGCAGCTTAGGGCACCGGGACAGGGATAGAAGCTACGAGCAGTACTTC. The full variable domain, rest sourced from reference TRBV5-1 and TRBJ2-7, is KAGVTQTPRYLIKTRGQQVTLSCSPISGHRSVSWYQQTPGQGLQFLFEYFSETQRNKGNFPGRFSGRQFSNSRSEMNVSTLELGDSALYLCASSLGHRDRDRSYEQYFGPGTRLTVT.

The V gene is TRBV27, the J gene TRBJ2-1; D not certain. CDR3 size: 11 residues. Germline-derived CDR1 and CDR2 are MNHEY and SMNVEV (reference sequence). The V and J ends lost 8 bases and 4 bases respectively, with 6 bases between them. The CDR3 bases are TGTGCCAGCCACTCATACAATGAGCAGTTCTTC. Encoded protein: CASHSYNEQFF.

V usage is TRBV28 and J usage is TRBJ2-3; weak D call: TRBD1 (6 bases). Germline V gives CDR1 MDHEN, CDR2 SYDVKM. V was shortened by 8 bases and J by 1 base, with 10 bases between the two germline ends. The CDR3 contains 13 residues. CDR3 DNA sequence: TGTGCCAGCTCCCCAGGGGGCACAGATACGCAGTATTTT. Translating it yields CASSPGGTDTQYF.

The rearrangement joins TRBV5-1 to TRBJ2-7, with TRBD1 matching 9 bases. The V gene's germline CDR1 is SGHRS and CDR2 YFSETQ. The CDR3 contains 13 residues. J lost 3 bases, V lost 4 bases, and 2 bases had no gene match. The CDR3 DNA sequence: TGCGCCAGCAGCGGGGACAGGGACTACGAGCAGTACTTC. It translates to CASSGDRDYEQYF.

This clone was counted only a few times. The chain couples TRBV29-1 to TRBJ1-5; D remains ambiguous. The V end lost 4 bases, the J end lost 7 bases, and 17 bases lay between the germline ends. The CDR3 has 14 amino acids. The germline CDR1 and CDR2 sequences are SQVTM and ANQGSEA. The CDR3 nucleotides are TGCAGCGTTGTCTCAGGCAGTCAAGACCAGCCCCAGCATTTT. The encoded protein is CSVVSGSQDQPQHF.